This entry features one T cell receptor beta chain sequence. Antigen unknown. This entry comes from a study of identical twins. Study results and limitations: An excess of low generation probability was shown by twin-shared out-of-frame alpha sequences.

Looked up from germline, CDR1 is DFQATT and CDR2 is SNEGSKA (reference sequence). The CDR3 has 16 residues. Germline trimming cut 0 bases from V and 5 bases from J; bases unmatched to any gene: 8. Unique molecular identifiers were present on cDNA, and template switching added a universal primer site. One entry per CDR3 protein results from TCRdb running MiXCR on the 5' RACE reads. The sample includes about 530,000 distinct CDR3 sequences, approximately 20% of them seen just once. The same specimen was also included in a second study, on yellow fever vaccine responses in identical twins.

The chain joins TRBV20-1 to TRBJ2-1; 9 positions agree with TRBD1. The specimen was CD4+ T cells sorted from blood. The source is a young woman in good health. CDR3 in DNA: TGCAGTGCTAGAGATTCAGACAGGGGGACGAACAATGAGCAGTTCTTC. This gives the protein CSARDSDRGTNNEQFF.